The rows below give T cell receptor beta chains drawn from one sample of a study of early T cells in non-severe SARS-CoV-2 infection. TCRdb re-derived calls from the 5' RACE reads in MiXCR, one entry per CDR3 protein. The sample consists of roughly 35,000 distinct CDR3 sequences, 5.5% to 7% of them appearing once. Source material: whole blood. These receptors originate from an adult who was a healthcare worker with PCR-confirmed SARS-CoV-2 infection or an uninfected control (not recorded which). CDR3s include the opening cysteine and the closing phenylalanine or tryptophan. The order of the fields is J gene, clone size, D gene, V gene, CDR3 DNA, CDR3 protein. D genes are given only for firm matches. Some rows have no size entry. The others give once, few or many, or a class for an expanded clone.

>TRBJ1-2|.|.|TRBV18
TGTGCCAGCTCACCAATATCTGGGAATTTGAACTATGGCTACACCTTC
CASSPISGNLNYGYTF
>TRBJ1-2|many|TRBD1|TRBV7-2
TGTGCCAGCAGCCAGGACAGGTTGTATGGCTACACCTTC
CASSQDRLYGYTF
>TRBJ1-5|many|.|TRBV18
TGTGCCAGCTCACCACAGGGCAATCAGCCCCAGCATTTT
CASSPQGNQPQHF
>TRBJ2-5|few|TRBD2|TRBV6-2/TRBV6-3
TGTGCCAGCAGGACTAGCGGGAGCCAAGAGACCCAGTACTTC
CASRTSGSQETQYF
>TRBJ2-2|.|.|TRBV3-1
TGTGCCAGCAGCCAAGTGACTAACACCGGGGAGCTGTTTTTT
CASSQVTNTGELFF
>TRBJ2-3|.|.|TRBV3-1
TGTGCCAGCAGCCAAAACCTAGATGGGGCAGATACGCAGTATTTT
CASSQNLDGADTQYF
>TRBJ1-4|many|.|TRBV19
TGTGCCAGTAGTATAGGTCCAGGACGGAATGAAAAACTGTTTTTT
CASSIGPGRNEKLFF
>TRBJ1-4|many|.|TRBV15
TGTGCCACCAGCAGAGTCGGGCTGGGGGAAAAACTGTTTTTT
CATSRVGLGEKLFF
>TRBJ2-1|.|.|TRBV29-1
TGCAGCGTAACCGCAGGGGGACTGGGTGAGCAGTTCTTC
CSVTAGGLGEQFF
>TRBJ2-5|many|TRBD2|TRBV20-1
TGCAGTGCTTCGAATCGGTGGTTAGCGGGAGCCGATCAAGAGACCCAGTACTTC
CSASNRWLAGADQETQYF
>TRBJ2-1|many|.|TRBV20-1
TGCAGTGCTCCTCCGGGCGGGCACTACAATGAGCAGTTCTTC
CSAPPGGHYNEQFF
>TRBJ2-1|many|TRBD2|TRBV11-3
TGTGCCAGCAGCTGGGGTAGCGGGAGCTCCTACAATGAGCAGTTCTTC
CASSWGSGSSYNEQFF
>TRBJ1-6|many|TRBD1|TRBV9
TGTGCCAGCAGTGGGACAGGGGAGTATTCCTATAATTCACCCCTCCACTTT
CASSGTGEYSYNSPLHF
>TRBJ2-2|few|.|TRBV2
TGTGCCAGCAGGGAGGTAGTCCGGGAGCTGTTTTTT
CASREVVRELFF
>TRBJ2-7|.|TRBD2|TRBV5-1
TGCGCCAGCAGCCTGGGGACTAGCGGGATCTACGAGCAGTACTTC
CASSLGTSGIYEQYF
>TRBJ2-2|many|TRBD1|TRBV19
TGTGCCAGTAGTGGGAATCCGGGACAGGCAGGATACGGGGAGCTGTTTTTT
CASSGNPGQAGYGELFF
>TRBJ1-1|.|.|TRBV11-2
TGTGCCAGCAGCTTCCCTCGAGGGGGAGGGATGAACACTGAAGCTTTCTTT
CASSFPRGGGMNTEAFF
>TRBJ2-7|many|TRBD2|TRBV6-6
TGTGCCAGCAGTCTTAGCGGGAGTCCCGGCGAGCAGTACTTC
CASSLSGSPGEQYF
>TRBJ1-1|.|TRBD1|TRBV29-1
TGCAGCGTTGAAGGGACAGGGGGCACTGAAGCTTTCTTT
CSVEGTGGTEAFF
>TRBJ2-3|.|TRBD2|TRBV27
TGTGCCAGCAGTTCAGGACTAGCGGGAGCCACAGATACGCAGTATTTT
CASSSGLAGATDTQYF
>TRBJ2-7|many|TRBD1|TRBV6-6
TGTGCCAGCAGTTCTCAGGGGACAGGGGGCAGGCAGTACTTC
CASSSQGTGGRQYF
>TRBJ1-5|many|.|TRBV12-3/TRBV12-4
TGTGCCAGCAGTTTAAATTTCAGGGAGGATCAGCCCCAGCATTTT
CASSLNFREDQPQHF